Listed here are 19 T cell receptor beta chains from one sample, sequenced in a study of cytomegalovirus exposure and HLA in healthy donors. The PCR had 60 Vbeta and 13 Jbeta primers. The data were produced by immunoSEQ multiplex PCR, yet TCRdb's version contains in-frame clones alone and is incomplete. The sample carries roughly 140,000 clones, about 70% recorded once. Sequenced input: PBMCs. These receptor sequences come from a man younger than 35 in good health and CMV-seronegative.

This clone has only a few counts. V and J are TRBV6-5 and TRBJ1-5; 8 nucleotides match TRBD1. CDR1 is MNHEY, CDR2 SVGAGI, per germline. J gave up 4 bases and V 2 bases, and 1 base lay outside the gene matches. There are 14 residues in the CDR3. The CDR3 loop reads CASSYRDRNQPQHF. As DNA, the CDR3 is TGTGCCAGCAGTTACCGGGACAGGAATCAGCCCCAGCATTTT.

This clone was observed a single time. CDR3 nucleotide sequence: TGTGCCAGCTCACCACAGACAGGGACCCCGGAGACCCAGTACTTC. It encodes CASSPQTGTPETQYF. This chain links TRBV18 with TRBJ2-5; TRBD1 matches 7 bases. CDR3 length equals 15 residues. Trimming cost V 1 base and J 5 bases; bases outside gene matches: 7. Germline values: CDR1 KGHSH, CDR2 LQKENI.

This clone has more than one count but fewer than ten. This sequence joins TRBV25-1 and TRBJ2-1, with a tentative D call TRBD1 (6 bases). This CDR3 contains 13 residues. V was cut by 3 bases and J by 8 bases, with 11 bases left in between. Germline V gene data show CDR1 as MGHDK and CDR2 as SYGVNS. CDR3 DNA sequence: TGTGCCAGCAGTGAGCCGAACAGGGATGAGCAGTTCTTC. Encoded protein: CASSEPNRDEQFF.

The gene calls are TRBV19 and TRBJ2-3, with D uncertain. The CDR3 totals 13 residues. Trimming took 6 bases from V and 6 from J, leaving 13 bases between them. CDR1 LNHDA and CDR2 SQIVND come from the germline V gene (reference sequence). The CDR3 reads CASSLWAVDTQYF. CDR3 coding DNA: TGTGCCAGTAGCTTGTGGGCTGTGGATACGCAGTATTTT.

This chain connects TRBV7-3 to TRBJ1-2, with a tentative D call TRBD1 (6 bases). Per germline, CDR1 SGHTA and CDR2 FQGTGA. The CDR3 extends over 14 amino acids. V was trimmed by 5 bases and J by 6 bases, leaving 16 bases between them. Here the CDR3 reads CASSPRTVTDGYTF. The CDR3 bases are TGTGCCAGCAGCCCTAGGACAGTCACCGATGGCTACACCTTC.

This clone was detected only once. The V and J genes are TRBV7-9 and TRBJ2-1, with D possibly TRBD1 on 6 matching bases. CDR3 length: 15 residues. V shed 8 bases and J shed 0 bases, with 14 bases lying between them. Germline loops: CDR1 SEHNR, CDR2 FQNEAQ (reference sequence). The CDR3 spells CASSDRTSSYNEQFF. CDR3 bases: TGTGCCAGCTCCGACAGGACAAGCTCCTACAATGAGCAGTTCTTC.

The chain is built from TRBV28 and TRBJ2-7; TRBD1 might be the D (5 bases). Per germline, CDR1 MDHEN and CDR2 SYDVKM. V was trimmed by 2 bases and J by 3 bases, leaving 11 bases between them. This CDR3 comprises 14 residues. The CDR3 bases are TGTGCCAGCAGTTTACAGGGAATCCGCTACGAGCAGTACTTC. Amino acid sequence: CASSLQGIRYEQYF.

The rearrangement links TRBV28 to TRBJ1-5; D is perhaps TRBD1 (6 bases). CDR3 length: 14 residues. Germline loops: CDR1 MDHEN, CDR2 SYDVKM. Trimming took 6 bases from V and 1 from J, leaving 10 bases between them. The CDR3 loop reads CASRSGTSNQPQHF. The DNA for the CDR3 is TGTGCCAGCAGATCCGGGACAAGCAATCAGCCCCAGCATTTT.

On this clone itself: Different DNA sequences within this sample yield the same CDR3. This sequence joins TRBV6-1 and TRBJ1-1; 8 nucleotides line up with TRBD1. The CDR3 totals 14 residues. Germline V gives CDR1 MNHNS, CDR2 SASEGT. V trimming: 4 bases; J trimming: 0 bases; junction bases outside the gene matches: 1. The CDR3 loop reads CASSADRVNTEAFF. CDR3 nucleotide sequence: TGTGCCAGCAGTGCGGACAGGGTGAACACTGAAGCTTTCTTT.

The chain recombines TRBV15 with TRBJ1-5; D possibly corresponds to TRBD1 (5 bases). CDR1 and CDR2 from the germline V gene are LNHNV and YYDKDF (reference sequence). The ends were cut back, 0 bases at V and 5 bases at J, with 8 bases in the middle. There are 14 residues in the CDR3. CDR3 loop: CATSRDRGDQPQHF. The CDR3 coding sequence is TGTGCCACCAGCAGAGACCGGGGGGATCAGCCCCAGCATTTT.

This clone came up a few times. The chain links TRBV4-2 to TRBJ1-5; D uncertain. Trimming shortened V by 4 bases and J by 5 bases, and 12 bases separated the two germline ends. The CDR3 runs 14 residues. Germline lookup yields CDR1 LGHNA and CDR2 YNFKEQ. CDR3 coding DNA: TGTGCCAGCAGCCCTTACGTGGGCGATCAGCCCCAGCATTTT. Its translation is CASSPYVGDQPQHF.

Only a few counts were recorded for this clone. The chain joins TRBV10-1 to TRBJ1-1; 10 bases are a match to TRBD1. The CDR3 contains 16 residues. V lost 3 bases and J lost 3; bases outside the gene matches: 7. Germline lookup yields CDR1 WNHNN and CDR2 SYGVQD (reference sequence). CDR3 nucleotide sequence: TGCGCCAGCAGTGACCGGGACAGGGGAGGCGACACTGAAGCTTTCTTT. Amino acids: CASSDRDRGGDTEAFF.

The sample holds one count of this clone. This rearrangement joins TRBV4-1 to TRBJ2-7; 7 bases align to TRBD1. This CDR3 is built from 15 residues. V shed 1 base and J 2 bases; nucleotides not matched to a gene: 5. Germline CDR1 is MGHRA and CDR2 is YSYEKL. The CDR3 DNA is TGCGCCAGCAGCCAAGCGACGGGGACAGCCTACGAGCAGTACTTC. It encodes CASSQATGTAYEQYF.

This clone appeared once. V and J are TRBV6-1 and TRBJ2-1, with 11 bases matching TRBD2. This CDR3 region has 13 residues. CDR1 is MNHNS and CDR2 is SASEGT in the germline V gene. V lost 8 bases to trimming and J lost 9 bases; unmatched junction nucleotides: 6. CDR3 region: CASFSGGAGEQFF. In DNA form, the CDR3 reads TGTGCCAGCTTTAGCGGGGGGGCCGGTGAGCAGTTCTTC.

The chain has TRBV9 and TRBJ1-1; D perhaps matches TRBD1 (6 bases). V lost 3 bases to trimming and J lost 10 bases, with 19 bases between them. CDR3 length: 14 residues. CDR1 and CDR2 (germline): SGDLS, YYNGEE. In DNA form, the CDR3 reads TGTGCCAGCAGCGGACAACAGGGTTTAGAGGGAGCTTTCTTT. Its translation: CASSGQQGLEGAFF.

The rearrangement joins TRBV18 to TRBJ2-3; TRBD1 agrees at 9 bases. Germline values: CDR1 KGHSH, CDR2 LQKENI. The length of the CDR3 is 16 residues. Trimming removed 1 base from V and 5 bases from J; junction bases left unmatched: 7. The CDR3 spells CASSPHTGGRGDTQYF. CDR3 in DNA: TGTGCCAGCTCACCACATACAGGGGGCAGAGGAGATACGCAGTATTTT.

This clone was counted once. V is TRBV19 and J is TRBJ2-1; D possibly corresponds to TRBD1 (6 bases). Trimming shortened V by 3 bases and J by 0 bases, and 24 bases separated the two germline ends. Per the germline V gene, CDR1 is LNHDA and CDR2 is SQIVND (reference sequence). The CDR3 length is 20 residues. The CDR3 DNA reads TGTGCCAGTAGTATTGTAGGGGGTAGGGCCTACCGGAGCTCCTACAATGAGCAGTTCTTC. Encoded protein: CASSIVGGRAYRSSYNEQFF.

This clone showed up just once. This chain joins TRBV27 and TRBJ1-2; TRBD1 aligns across 8 bases. Germline V gene lookup returns CDR1 MNHEY and CDR2 SMNVEV (reference sequence). The V and J ends lost 5 bases and 2 bases, in that order; junction bases with no gene match: 7. This CDR3 is 15 amino acids long. CDR3 sequence (DNA): TGTGCCAGCAGTCAAGGGACAGGAGCCAACTATGGCTACACCTTC. It codes for CASSQGTGANYGYTF.

The chain couples TRBV5-4 to TRBJ2-5, with TRBD1 matching 8 bases. The tail of the sequence fits TRBJ2-7 better, so the J call may be wrong. Germline V lookup: CDR1 SGHNT, CDR2 YYREEE (reference sequence). The CDR3 totals 16 residues. CDR3 sequence reads: CASSSKTGVGSYEQYF. In nucleotides, the CDR3 is TGTGCCAGCAGCTCGAAGACAGGGGTAGGGTCCTACGAGCAGTACTTC.